Each of the 28 T cell receptor beta chains below was sequenced from the same sample in a study of human thymus T cells. Method: immunoSEQ multiplex PCR; TCRdb's copy keeps in-frame clones and lacks some. The sample has 54,000 or so clones, 85% to 95% seen once. The sequenced sample was blood. The source of these receptors is a boy under two years old with a congenital heart defect but otherwise immunologically healthy.

The rearrangement joins TRBV2 to TRBJ2-7, with a weak D call TRBD2 (5 bases). V was cut by 6 bases and J by 2 bases, with 8 bases left in between. The CDR3 covers 12 residues. In germline, CDR1 is SNHLY, CDR2 FYNNEI. The CDR3 nucleotides are TGTGCCAGCAGCGCCGGGACCTACGAGCAGTACTTC. Amino acid sequence: CASSAGTYEQYF.

The rearrangement uses TRBV5-1 and TRBJ2-3; no firm D call. Germline loops: CDR1 SGHRS, CDR2 YFSETQ. V lost 2 bases, J lost 1 base, and 11 bases lay in between. The length of the CDR3 is 15 residues. The CDR3 region is CASSFEHKGTDTQYF. For the CDR3, the DNA is TGCGCCAGCAGCTTCGAGCACAAAGGCACAGATACGCAGTATTTT.

This chain connects TRBV28 to TRBJ2-7, with TRBD2 as a possible D gene (6 bases). Germline V gives CDR1 MDHEN, CDR2 SYDVKM. The CDR3 length is 13 residues. Between the trimmed V and J ends, which lost 6 bases and 3 bases, there was a span of 12 bases. This CDR3 is CASSPTGVYEQYF. Here the CDR3 DNA reads TGTGCCAGCAGCCCGACGGGAGTCTACGAGCAGTACTTC.

The rearrangement uses TRBV6-1 and TRBJ2-1, with 9 bases aligning to TRBD2. Germline CDR1 is MNHNS and CDR2 is SASEGT. CDR3 length equals 15 residues. Trimming at V came to 3 bases and at J to 12 bases, leaving 12 bases not matched to a gene. This CDR3 reads CASSEFAGGQAGQFF. For the CDR3, the DNA is TGTGCCAGCAGTGAGTTCGCGGGGGGGCAGGCCGGGCAGTTCTTC.

This rearrangement joins TRBV11-1 to TRBJ2-3; no clear D gene. Trimming shortened V by 4 bases and J by 0 bases, and 5 bases separated the two germline ends. The germline CDR1 and CDR2 sequences are SGHAT and FQDESV (reference sequence). The CDR3 loop spans 13 amino acids. The CDR3 region is CASSYSSTDTQYF. The CDR3 DNA reads as TGTGCCAGCAGCTACTCTAGCACAGATACGCAGTATTTT. Filled out from reference TRBV11-1 and TRBJ2-3, the complete variable domain reads EAEVAQSPRYKITEKSQAVAFWCDPISGHATLYWYRQILGQGPELLVQFQDESVVDDSQLPKDRFSAERLKGVDSTLKIQPAELGDSAMYLCASSYSSTDTQYFGPGTRLTVL.

The V and J genes are TRBV4-3 and TRBJ2-7; D is possibly TRBD1 or TRBD2 (5 bases each). V was pared by 0 bases and J by 7 bases, with 10 bases between. CDR3 length: 13 residues. The germline V gene encodes CDR1 LGHNA and CDR2 YSLEER. The CDR3 DNA reads TGCGCCAGCAGCCAAGAGATGTGGGGGGAGCAGTACTTC. Its translation: CASSQEMWGEQYF.

V and J are TRBV6-1 and TRBJ1-5; no reliable D call. Germline lookup yields CDR1 MNHNS and CDR2 SASEGT. V dropped 10 bases and J dropped 7 bases, with 5 bases sitting between them. The CDR3 loop spans 9 amino acids. The CDR3: CATSQPQHF. The CDR3 DNA reads as TGTGCCACCTCCCAGCCCCAGCATTTT.

Here the CDR3 reads CASSAYWTGPNEKLFF. Here the CDR3 DNA reads TGTGCCAGCAGTGCATACTGGACAGGGCCTAATGAAAAACTGTTTTTT. V and J are TRBV6-1 and TRBJ1-4; TRBD1 aligns across 8 bases. From germline, CDR1 is MNHNS and CDR2 SASEGT. Trimming at V came to 4 bases and at J to 3 bases, leaving 7 bases not matched to a gene. The CDR3 runs 16 residues.

The V call is TRBV6-6, the J call TRBJ1-1; tentatively, D is TRBD1 (5 bases). Per the germline V gene, CDR1 is MNHNY and CDR2 is SVGAGI (reference sequence). The CDR3 runs to 14 residues. V lost 5 bases and J lost 0, with 10 bases in between. CDR3 sequence (DNA): TGTGCCAGCAGTCCGACAGCCCTGAACACTGAAGCTTTCTTT. Its protein is CASSPTALNTEAFF.

This sequence joins TRBV4-1 and TRBJ2-3; the match to TRBD2 covers 10 bases. With 3 bases clipped from V and 0 bases from J, the junction kept 3 bases outside the gene matches. CDR3 size: 16 residues. Per the germline V gene, CDR1 is MGHRA and CDR2 is YSYEKL. The CDR3 bases are TGCGCCAGCAGCCAGTTAGCGGGAGGTAGCACAGATACGCAGTATTTT. This gives the protein CASSQLAGGSTDTQYF.

This chain connects TRBV7-6 to TRBJ2-5; the D is unclear. CDR3 length: 13 residues. Per the germline V gene, CDR1 is SGHVS and CDR2 is FNYEAQ. V lost 0 bases and J lost 2, with 4 bases in between. This CDR3 reads CASSLAFQETQYF. CDR3 nucleotide sequence: TGTGCCAGCAGCTTAGCGTTTCAAGAGACCCAGTACTTC. The complete variable domain, with remaining parts taken from reference TRBV7-6 and TRBJ2-5, reads GAGVSQSPRYKVTKRGQDVALRCDPISGHVSLYWYRQALGQGPEFLTYFNYEAQQDKSGLPNDRFSAERPEGSISTLTIQRTEQRDSAMYRCASSLAFQETQYFGPGTRLLVL.

This sequence joins TRBV11-3 and TRBJ1-1; 7 positions match TRBD1. V was clipped by 5 bases and J by 3 bases; unmatched bases: 9. The CDR3 extends over 15 amino acids. Germline V gene sequence: CDR1 SGHNT, CDR2 YENEEA. CDR3 nucleotides: TGTGCCAGCAGCCCATCGAGGGGGCTGTACACTGAAGCTTTCTTT. The encoded protein is CASSPSRGLYTEAFF. Combining the CDR3 with reference TRBV11-3 and TRBJ1-1 gives the whole variable domain EAGVVQSPRYKIIEKKQPVAFWCNPISGHNTLYWYLQNLGQGPELLIRYENEEAVDDSQLPKDRFSAERLKGVDSTLKIQPAELGDSAVYLCASSPSRGLYTEAFFGQGTRLTVV.

This clone is a singleton in its sample. The chain links TRBV30 to TRBJ2-3; D might be TRBD2 (5 bases). The germline V gene has CDR1 GTSNPN and CDR2 SVGIG (reference sequence). V was clipped by 1 base and J by 6 bases, with 17 bases between them. The CDR3 is made up of 15 amino acids. In nucleotides, the CDR3 is TGTGCCTGGAGTGCGGACTCGCGTCTACCTGATACGCAGTATTTT. This translates into CAWSADSRLPDTQYF.

A single count supports this clone. The chain combines TRBV2 with TRBJ2-3, with D possibly matching TRBD2 (5 bases). V was pared by 9 bases and J by 4 bases, with 14 bases between. The CDR3 is made up of 13 amino acids. Germline loops: CDR1 SNHLY, CDR2 FYNNEI. The CDR3 nucleotides are TGTGCCAGGTCGGCGCTAGCTCCAGATACGCAGTATTTT. Its translation: CARSALAPDTQYF.

The chain links TRBV10-2 to TRBJ2-1; 10 bases match TRBD2. The V segment lost 3 bases and the J segment 4 bases; nucleotides outside the gene matches: 3. CDR1 WSHSY and CDR2 SAAADI come from the germline V gene. This CDR3 has 15 residues. This CDR3 is CASSEPSGGYNEQFF. DNA for the CDR3: TGCGCCAGCAGTGAACCTAGCGGGGGTTACAATGAGCAGTTCTTC.

DNA of the CDR3: TGCGCCAGCAGCCAAGAATACCGGGGGGCCTACAATGAGCAGTTCTTC. Protein sequence: CASSQEYRGAYNEQFF. The chain combines TRBV4-3 with TRBJ2-1, with 7 bases fitting TRBD2. There are 16 residues in the CDR3. Per germline, CDR1 LGHNA and CDR2 YSLEER. The trim removed 0 bases at V and 2 bases at J, leaving 4 bases unmatched.

V and J are TRBV7-9 and TRBJ1-1; no clear D gene. The CDR3 spans 13 residues. Trimming took 3 bases from V and 0 from J, leaving 5 bases between them. CDR1 is SEHNR and CDR2 is FQNEAQ in the germline V gene (reference sequence). CDR3 amino acids: CASSFSLNTEAFF. The CDR3 DNA is TGTGCCAGCAGCTTCTCACTGAACACTGAAGCTTTCTTT. Based on the CDR3 plus reference TRBV7-9 and TRBJ1-1, the full variable domain is DTGVSQNPRHKITKRGQNVTFRCDPISEHNRLYWYRQTLGQGPEFLTYFQNEAQLEKSRLLSDRFSAERPKGSFSTLEIQRTEQGDSAMYLCASSFSLNTEAFFGQGTRLTVV.

This chain joins TRBV14 and TRBJ1-1; possible D gene TRBD1, 6 bases. Per the germline V gene, CDR1 is SGHDN and CDR2 is FVKESK. The CDR3 loop spans 16 amino acids. Trimming left V 4 bases short and J 2 bases short, with 17 bases between. DNA of the CDR3: TGTGCCAGCAGCCCCCGGGGGCTGGGGGGCAACACTGAAGCTTTCTTT. It yields the protein CASSPRGLGGNTEAFF.

DNA for the CDR3: TGTGCCAGCAGCTCCGACTTGACAGATACGCAGTATTTT. This translates into CASSSDLTDTQYF. The chain has TRBV7-9 and TRBJ2-3; D gene uncertain. This CDR3 region has 13 residues. Germline V gene lookup returns CDR1 SEHNR and CDR2 FQNEAQ (reference sequence). V was clipped by 4 bases and J by 3 bases, with 8 bases between them.

This sequence joins TRBV6-5 and TRBJ2-7, with D maybe TRBD2 (6 bases). CDR1 is MNHEY and CDR2 is SVGAGI in the germline V gene. The CDR3 totals 14 residues. V lost 5 bases, J lost 2 bases, and 13 bases lay in between. CDR3 residues: CASSGNSGPYEQYF. The CDR3 DNA is TGTGCCAGCAGTGGGAATAGCGGTCCCTACGAGCAGTACTTC.

This chain connects TRBV7-9 to TRBJ2-5, with D unresolved. Germline CDR1 and CDR2: SEHNR and FQNEAQ (reference sequence). Trimming cost V 5 bases and J 1 base, with 20 bases left between them. This CDR3 has 17 residues. CDR3: CASSPPVTGWTQETQYF. CDR3 nucleotides: TGTGCCAGCAGCCCCCCGGTAACGGGCTGGACCCAAGAGACCCAGTACTTC.

This chain connects TRBV7-9 to TRBJ1-2, with 7 bases aligning to TRBD1. Germline V gene sequence: CDR1 SEHNR, CDR2 FQNEAQ (reference sequence). Germline trimming cut 1 base from V and 8 bases from J; bases unmatched to any gene: 13. This CDR3 comprises 16 residues. CDR3: CASSLGLLEGALGYTF. The CDR3 DNA reads as TGTGCCAGCAGCTTAGGCCTGTTGGAGGGGGCATTGGGCTACACCTTC.

V gene TRBV27 combines with J gene TRBJ1-6, with a possible D match to TRBD1 (5 bases). Germline V gene lookup returns CDR1 MNHEY and CDR2 SMNVEV (reference sequence). CDR3 size: 15 residues. The V and J ends lost 5 bases and 10 bases respectively, with 18 bases between them. In DNA form, the CDR3 reads TGTGCCAGCAGTCTCAGACAGTTCCTAGGGTCACCCCTCCACTTT. Its protein product is CASSLRQFLGSPLHF.

The chain links TRBV5-1 to TRBJ2-5; D perhaps matches TRBD1 (5 bases). This CDR3 is built from 14 residues. The germline V gene has CDR1 SGHRS and CDR2 YFSETQ. V lost 0 bases to trimming and J lost 3 bases, with 9 bases between them. Here the CDR3 reads CASSLAAGKETQYF. DNA for the CDR3: TGCGCCAGCAGCTTGGCGGCAGGGAAAGAGACCCAGTACTTC.

This sequence joins TRBV18 and TRBJ2-3; D unresolved. Trimming left V 5 bases short and J 6 bases short, with 12 bases between. This CDR3 is built from 13 residues. The germline V gene has CDR1 KGHSH and CDR2 LQKENI. The CDR3 DNA reads as TGTGCCAGCTCAGGTCCCCAAGGGGATACGCAGTATTTT. It codes for CASSGPQGDTQYF. The full variable domain, rest sourced from reference TRBV18 and TRBJ2-3, is NAGVMQNPRHLVRRRGQEARLRCSPMKGHSHVYWYRQLPEEGLKFMVYLQKENIIDESGMPKERFSAEFPKEGPSILRIQQVVRGDSAAYFCASSGPQGDTQYFGPGTRLTVL.

The chain combines TRBV4-2 with TRBJ2-5; 13 bases map to TRBD2. This CDR3 spans 17 amino acids. Germline V gene data show CDR1 as LGHNA and CDR2 as YNFKEQ. Trimming at V came to 2 bases and at J to 2 bases, leaving 5 bases not matched to a gene. The CDR3 sequence is CASSQRGLAGTQETQYF. For the CDR3, the DNA is TGTGCCAGCAGCCAACGGGGACTAGCGGGGACACAAGAGACCCAGTACTTC.

The chain links TRBV6-5 to TRBJ2-2, with TRBD2 matching 7 bases. CDR1 is MNHEY and CDR2 is SVGAGI in the germline V gene. The CDR3 consists of 15 residues. V lost 4 bases, J lost 1 base, and 3 bases stayed unmatched. CDR3 in amino acids: CASSSGTMNTGELFF. CDR3 nucleotides: TGTGCCAGCAGTTCCGGGACTATGAACACCGGGGAGCTGTTTTTT.

This sequence joins TRBV10-3 and TRBJ2-1; 11 bases fit TRBD2. This CDR3 is built from 15 residues. V lost 6 bases and J lost 2; bases outside the gene matches: 3. Germline V gene lookup returns CDR1 ENHRY and CDR2 SYGVKD. The CDR3 nucleotides read TGTGCCATCAGCCCGGGACTAGCGGCCTACAATGAGCAGTTCTTC. This gives the protein CAISPGLAAYNEQFF.